The 30 T cell receptor beta chains reported below all come from one sample, sequenced in a study of human T cells and chemical hapten exposure. One entry per CDR3 protein, called by TCRdb with MiXCR from the RACE reads. The profile shows roughly 200,000 distinct CDR3 sequences, approximately 20% of them singletons. Time point specified: patch test 1, 2 weeks after DPC sensitization. Treatment defined: therapeutic diphenylcyclopropenone sensitization with weekly scalp DPC. The sequenced sample was whole blood, obtained in connection with sensitization to the hapten diphenylcyclopropenone (DPC). All receptors derive from a woman in her 50s with alopecia areata. Some clones in this sample may be carry-over from other donors' samples.

This sequence joins TRBV28 and TRBJ2-3; D gene ambiguous. This CDR3 contains 15 residues. The germline V gene encodes CDR1 MDHEN and CDR2 SYDVKM. Deletions cut 11 bases from V and 0 bases from J, with 18 bases between. The CDR3 sequence: CAHRTTATSTDTQYF. DNA for the CDR3: TGTGCCCATCGAACGACGGCTACTAGCACAGATACGCAGTATTTT.

The chain uses TRBV6-2 or TRBV6-3 and TRBJ2-6; D unresolved. Trimming removed 6 bases from V and 4 bases from J, with 10 bases in between. Germline V gene data show CDR1 as MNHEY and CDR2 as SVGEGT. The CDR3 length is 14 residues. CDR3 protein: CASRRVEGANVLTF. The CDR3 nucleotides read TGTGCCAGCAGAAGGGTGGAAGGGGCCAACGTCCTGACTTTC.

The CDR3 region is CASSLDIETSTDTQYF. The CDR3 DNA sequence: TGCGCCAGCAGCTTGGACATAGAAACAAGCACAGATACGCAGTATTTT. The V gene is TRBV5-1, the J gene TRBJ2-3; D uncertain. Germline loops: CDR1 SGHRS, CDR2 YFSETQ. Trimming removed 0 bases at V and 0 bases at J, with 11 bases between. This CDR3 has 16 amino acids.

The chain couples TRBV12-3 or TRBV12-4 to TRBJ2-7; possibly TRBD2 for D (7 bases). CDR3 size: 14 residues. Trimming shortened V by 3 bases and J by 3 bases, and 12 bases separated the two germline ends. The CDR3 protein is CASSFRGLYYEQYF. CDR3 sequence (DNA): TGTGCCAGCAGTTTCAGGGGACTATACTACGAGCAGTACTTC.

The V call is TRBV20-1, the J call TRBJ2-3; TRBD2 matches at 11 bases. This CDR3 is built from 17 residues. The germline gives CDR1 DFQATT, CDR2 SNEGSKA (reference sequence). The V segment lost 0 bases and the J segment 4 bases; nucleotides outside the gene matches: 9. CDR3 loop: CSARDPTSGSVSDTQYF. CDR3 nucleotide sequence: TGCAGTGCTAGAGACCCCACTAGCGGGAGTGTGTCAGATACGCAGTATTTT.

The rearrangement links TRBV9 to TRBJ2-1, with 8 bases aligning to TRBD2. Losses at the gene ends were 4 bases for V and 4 bases for J; bases not matched to a gene: 7. Per the germline V gene, CDR1 is SGDLS and CDR2 is YYNGEE. The CDR3 is 15 residues long. The CDR3 region is CASSPPPGGYNEQFF. The CDR3 DNA reads as TGTGCCAGCAGCCCGCCGCCGGGGGGGTACAATGAGCAGTTCTTC.

This chain uses TRBV10-3 with TRBJ2-1; D uncertain. Germline CDR1 ENHRY, CDR2 SYGVKD. The CDR3 contains 11 residues. V lost 3 bases to trimming and J lost 10 bases, with 7 bases between them. The CDR3 DNA reads as TGTGCCATCAGTGACGCCCTGGAGCAGTTCTTC. It specifies CAISDALEQFF.

This clonotype was detected a few times. This rearrangement joins TRBV29-1 to TRBJ1-1, with D maybe TRBD1 (5 bases). From germline, CDR1 is SQVTM and CDR2 ANQGSEA. The V gene lost 3 bases and the J gene lost 7 bases, with 15 bases spanning the gap. The CDR3 totals 13 residues. The CDR3 DNA sequence: TGCAGCGTTGATCGGGGCAGGGCCGGTGAAGCTTTCTTT. This sequence encodes CSVDRGRAGEAFF.

This clonotype has a handful of counts. Here the CDR3 DNA reads TGCAGCGCTACGCCAGGGGGGTCCTACGAGCAGTACTTC. Its protein product is CSATPGGSYEQYF. V is TRBV29-1 and J is TRBJ2-7; tentative D call: TRBD1 (7 bases). The CDR3 loop spans 13 amino acids. CDR1 is SQVTM, CDR2 ANQGSEA, per germline. The germline V and J ends were trimmed by 7 bases and 1 base, with 14 bases remaining between them.

This clonotype was observed a few times. The rearrangement joins TRBV10-3 to TRBJ2-1; 9 bases fit TRBD1. Germline trimming cut 6 bases from V and 5 bases from J; bases unmatched to any gene: 8. Germline CDR1 reads ENHRY; CDR2 reads SYGVKD. The CDR3 is 15 amino acids. CDR3 residues: CAISIQGAGHNEQFF. In nucleotides, the CDR3 is TGTGCCATCAGCATACAGGGGGCTGGACACAATGAGCAGTTCTTC.

There are many counts of this clonotype. The chain has TRBV27 and TRBJ1-5; 12 positions agree with TRBD1. This CDR3 comprises 20 residues. V dropped 8 bases and J dropped 6; count of bases not matched to a gene: 23. CDR1 and CDR2 from the germline V gene are MNHEY and SMNVEV (reference sequence). CDR3 residues: CASETPGQGAFYAFRQPQHF. The CDR3 region has the DNA TGTGCCAGCGAAACTCCGGGACAGGGGGCCTTTTACGCATTTCGTCAGCCCCAGCATTTT.

This clonotype appeared a few times. The chain links TRBV29-1 to TRBJ1-1; 10 bases line up with TRBD1. Germline V gene data show CDR1 as SQVTM and CDR2 as ANQGSEA. V lost 6 bases to trimming and J lost 3 bases; unmatched junction nucleotides: 10. The CDR3 loop spans 15 amino acids. The CDR3 here is CSVMTGTGEYTEAFF. In nucleotides, the CDR3 is TGCAGCGTCATGACCGGGACAGGGGAGTACACTGAAGCTTTCTTT.

This clonotype came up a few times. V usage is TRBV7-9 and J usage is TRBJ2-6; D gene uncertain. Per the germline V gene, CDR1 is SEHNR and CDR2 is FQNEAQ (reference sequence). The CDR3 loop spans 15 amino acids. V lost 5 bases and J 0 bases, leaving 8 bases between the germline ends. Here the CDR3 DNA reads TGTGCCAGCAGCATCGGAAGCTCTGGGGCCAACGTCCTGACTTTC. It encodes CASSIGSSGANVLTF.

The chain carries TRBV20-1 and TRBJ2-7, with TRBD2 matching 7 bases. Germline CDR1 DFQATT, CDR2 SNEGSKA (reference sequence). The CDR3 sequence is 14 residues long. Germline trimming cut 5 bases from V and 3 bases from J; bases unmatched to any gene: 10. CDR3 amino acids: CSAPSGSGGYEQYF. The CDR3 bases are TGCAGTGCTCCTTCCGGGTCGGGGGGCTACGAGCAGTACTTC.

In this sample, this clonotype turned up a few times. CDR3 protein: CATTSPTDEQFF. The CDR3 nucleotides read TGTGCCACTACCTCTCCTACCGATGAGCAGTTCTTC. The V call is TRBV24-1, the J call TRBJ2-1; no reliable D call. The CDR3 runs to 12 residues. V was pared by 10 bases and J by 8 bases, with 14 bases between. Germline V gene data show CDR1 as KGHDR and CDR2 as SFDVKD.

This sequence joins TRBV5-1 and TRBJ2-5, with D hard to call. Germline CDR1 reads SGHRS; CDR2 reads YFSETQ. The V end lost 4 bases, the J end lost 0 bases, and 16 bases lay between the germline ends. The CDR3 sequence is 16 residues long. The CDR3 DNA reads TGCGCCAGCAGCCTGGTGTTCGGCGGCGACCAAGAGACCCAGTACTTC. This gives the protein CASSLVFGGDQETQYF.

Here the CDR3 reads CASSYSHGVGYTF. CDR3 in DNA: TGTGCCAGCAGTTACTCACATGGGGTTGGCTACACCTTC. The chain recombines TRBV6-2 or TRBV6-3 with TRBJ1-2; D unclear. Germline CDR1 and CDR2: MNHEY and SVGEGT. The V and J ends lost 0 bases and 7 bases respectively, with 9 bases between them. The CDR3 spans 13 residues.

This clonotype was detected only a few times. The chain joins TRBV6-5 to TRBJ2-7; TRBD2 matches at 13 bases. The CDR3 runs to 15 residues. The ends lost 2 bases at V and 7 bases at J; junction bases unmatched: 5. The germline V gene encodes CDR1 MNHEY and CDR2 SVGAGI. The CDR3 bases are TGTGCCAGCAGTTACAAGGGACTAGCGGGACGGGAGCAGTACTTC. Its translation: CASSYKGLAGREQYF.

This clonotype was recorded a few times. V is TRBV20-1 and J is TRBJ2-7; TRBD2 aligns across 14 bases. V shed 0 bases and J 4 bases; nucleotides not matched to a gene: 5. CDR1 and CDR2 from the germline V gene are DFQATT and SNEGSKA (reference sequence). This CDR3 is built from 16 residues. CDR3 in amino acids: CSARDGTSGSLYEQYF. CDR3 DNA sequence: TGCAGTGCTAGAGATGGGACTAGCGGGAGCCTTTACGAGCAGTACTTC.

This clonotype has a handful of counts. The chain employs TRBV5-4 and TRBJ2-6, with D hard to call. The CDR3 consists of 15 residues. Germline CDR1 and CDR2: SGHNT and YYREEE (reference sequence). V was pared by 0 bases and J by 1 base, with 5 bases between. The CDR3 sequence: CASSLGASGANVLTF. The DNA for the CDR3 is TGTGCCAGCAGCTTGGGGGCATCTGGGGCCAACGTCCTGACTTTC.

A note on this clonotype: Its ends do not fully match the called genes, so a read error is possible. This chain links TRBV18 with TRBJ1-2; no clear D. CDR1 KGHSH and CDR2 LQKENI come from the germline V gene. CDR3 size: 13 residues. CDR3 protein: CASSPSQLGGYNF. CDR3 nucleotides: TGTGCCAGCTCACCGTCCCAATTGGGAGGCTACAACTTC.

This clonotype occurred a few times. The V gene is TRBV5-1, the J gene TRBJ2-3, with TRBD1 identical over 12 bases. CDR3 length equals 16 residues. Germline V gene lookup returns CDR1 SGHRS and CDR2 YFSETQ. V shed 3 bases and J 6 bases; nucleotides not matched to a gene: 8. The CDR3 nucleotides are TGCGCCAGCAGCTCTGGGGACAGGGGGCCCGAGGATACGCAGTATTTT. It yields the protein CASSSGDRGPEDTQYF.

V and J are TRBV10-3 and TRBJ2-3; tentatively, D is TRBD1 or TRBD2 (5 bases each). V lost 5 bases and J lost 2, with 11 bases in between. Germline lookup yields CDR1 ENHRY and CDR2 SYGVKD. CDR3 length: 14 amino acids. The CDR3 protein is CAISPGRNTDTQYF. In nucleotides, the CDR3 is TGTGCCATCAGTCCGGGACGAAACACAGATACGCAGTATTTT.

The table lists this clonotype with many counts. V usage is TRBV4-1 and J usage is TRBJ2-2; 16 bases fit TRBD2. This CDR3 has 18 residues. After removal of 2 bases from V and 5 bases from J, the junction contained 5 bases not matched to a gene. The V gene's germline CDR1 is MGHRA and CDR2 YSYEKL. The CDR3 reads CASSQLPGLAGGTGELFF. The CDR3 DNA follows: TGCGCCAGCAGCCAACTTCCGGGACTAGCGGGAGGGACCGGGGAGCTGTTTTTT.

This rearrangement joins TRBV6-6 to TRBJ1-6; TRBD1 matches at 7 bases. This CDR3 comprises 17 residues. Germline V lookup: CDR1 MNHNY, CDR2 SVGAGI (reference sequence). V was pared by 1 base and J by 3 bases, with 6 bases of the junction left unmatched. The CDR3 reads CASSYLPGQVYNSPLHF. CDR3 in DNA: TGTGCCAGCAGTTACTTACCTGGACAGGTCTATAATTCACCCCTCCACTTT.

J is TRBJ1-1 and V is TRBV7-2, with D unresolved. Germline values: CDR1 SGHTA, CDR2 FQGNSA. V dropped 1 base and J dropped 1 base, with 13 bases sitting between them. The CDR3 has 16 amino acids. The chain's CDR3 is CASSLEVAGRNTEAFF. In nucleotides, the CDR3 is TGTGCCAGCAGCTTAGAGGTCGCGGGAAGGAACACTGAAGCTTTCTTT.

This clonotype was seen a few times. The V call is TRBV5-5, the J call TRBJ2-7, with D hard to call. Trimming removed 0 bases from V and 0 bases from J, with 7 bases in between. The V gene's germline CDR1 is SGHKS and CDR2 YYEKEE (reference sequence). This CDR3 has 14 residues. This chain's CDR3 is CASSLDWSSYEQYF. The CDR3, as DNA: TGTGCCAGCAGCTTGGACTGGAGCTCCTACGAGCAGTACTTC.

This rearrangement joins TRBV12-5 to TRBJ1-5; D remains unclear. CDR1 and CDR2 (germline): LGHNT, FRNRAP. Trimming pared 6 bases from V and 0 bases from J, leaving 6 bases between. CDR3 length equals 13 residues. The CDR3 is CASGADSNQPQHF. CDR3 DNA: TGTGCTAGTGGGGCGGATAGCAATCAGCCCCAGCATTTT.

CDR3 residues: CASGQGRAEAFF. The CDR3 bases are TGTGCGAGCGGGCAGGGGCGCGCTGAAGCTTTCTTT. This sequence joins TRBV6-5 and TRBJ1-1; weak D call: TRBD1 (6 bases). The CDR3 runs to 12 residues. The V gene's germline CDR1 is MNHEY and CDR2 SVGAGI.

The chain links TRBV29-1 to TRBJ2-1; D not resolved. The CDR3 runs to 15 residues. Trimming cost V 4 bases and J 4 bases, with 17 bases left between them. CDR1 and CDR2 from the germline V gene are SQVTM and ANQGSEA. CDR3 nucleotide sequence: TGCAGCGTTGTAGGTTTTGGGTCGGTTTACAATGAGCAGTTCTTC. It encodes CSVVGFGSVYNEQFF.